These 17 T cell receptor beta chains share one sample of origin, sequenced in a study of blood T cells in healthy people across ages. The authors ran a second PCR of 7 to 11 cycles using a sample-barcoded 5' primer and a J-beta primer mix. TCRdb reprocessed the 5' RACE reads via MiXCR and lists one record per CDR3 protein. The sample consists of about 640,000 distinct CDR3 sequences, 40% to 50% of them appearing once. Sequencing was carried out using blood. The receptors were sampled from a man at least 80 years old in good health.

V usage is TRBV15 and J usage is TRBJ2-1; 10 positions match TRBD2. This CDR3 has 16 amino acids. The ends lost 1 base at V and 9 bases at J; junction bases unmatched: 9. In germline, CDR1 is LNHNV, CDR2 YYDKDF (reference sequence). CDR3 sequence (DNA): TGTGCCACCAGCAGAGCCAAGCGGGAGGGCTTCCCTGAGCAGTTCTTC. Translation: CATSRAKREGFPEQFF. Supplemented by reference TRBV15 and TRBJ2-1, the full variable domain reads DAMVIQNPRYQVTQFGKPVTLSCSQTLNHNVMYWYQQKSSQAPKLLFHYYDKDFNNEADTPDNFQSRRPNTSFCFLDIRSPGLGDTAMYLCATSRAKREGFPEQFFGPGTRLTVL.

Only a few counts were recorded for this clonotype. The V call is TRBV20-1, the J call TRBJ1-2, with 7 bases fitting TRBD1. The CDR3 sequence is 13 residues long. Unmatched junction bases numbered 6, after V lost 6 bases and J lost 2 bases. The V gene's germline CDR1 is DFQATT and CDR2 SNEGSKA (reference sequence). The CDR3 region has the DNA TGCAGTGCCGCCGGGACAGCCAACTATGGCTACACCTTC. Translated: CSAAGTANYGYTF.

The V gene is TRBV6-5, the J gene TRBJ1-2; D gene ambiguous. This CDR3 has 15 residues. The V end lost 0 bases, the J end lost 6 bases, and 14 bases lay between the germline ends. Germline assignment: CDR1 MNHEY and CDR2 SVGAGI. This chain's CDR3 is CASSYSDRQLHGYTF. The CDR3 DNA follows: TGTGCCAGCAGTTACTCTGACCGACAACTTCATGGCTACACCTTC.

The chain is built from TRBV12-3 or TRBV12-4 and TRBJ2-1; TRBD2 agrees at 9 bases. Trimming removed 3 bases from V and 1 base from J; junction bases left unmatched: 4. CDR3 length equals 16 residues. CDR3 sequence reads: CASSFPRGGSYNEQFF. The CDR3 DNA reads TGTGCCAGCAGTTTCCCGCGGGGGGGTTCCTACAATGAGCAGTTCTTC.

V and J are TRBV10-3 and TRBJ2-1; TRBD2 matches 13 bases. CDR3 length: 18 residues. From germline, CDR1 is ENHRY and CDR2 SYGVKD. V was clipped by 5 bases and J by 4 bases; unmatched bases: 11. CDR3 in amino acids: CAISPTTGTSGTYNEQFF. The CDR3 DNA reads TGTGCCATCAGTCCGACCACCGGGACTAGCGGGACGTACAATGAGCAGTTCTTC.

This clonotype was detected only a few times. The genes are TRBV7-2 and TRBJ2-7, with D perhaps TRBD1 (6 bases). V dropped 1 base and J dropped 2 bases, with 12 bases sitting between them. The CDR3 spans 15 residues. Germline lookup yields CDR1 SGHTA and CDR2 FQGNSA. CDR3 sequence reads: CASSLDWGPAYEQYF. CDR3 DNA sequence: TGTGCCAGCAGCTTAGATTGGGGGCCGGCCTACGAGCAGTACTTC.

This clonotype was seen only a few times. This rearrangement joins TRBV12-3 or TRBV12-4 to TRBJ2-7, with D maybe TRBD1 (6 bases). V was shortened by 8 bases and J by 5 bases, with 22 bases between the two germline ends. The CDR3 runs to 15 residues. CDR3 DNA: TGTGCCAGCGGGAATACAGGACAGCCGGTCAACGAGCAGTACTTC. It yields the protein CASGNTGQPVNEQYF.

The chain recombines TRBV10-3 with TRBJ2-5; 10 bases map to TRBD2. The J call could be wrong; TRBJ2-7 is a better fit for the DNA end. The germline V gene has CDR1 ENHRY and CDR2 SYGVKD. The CDR3 length is 13 residues. The CDR3 DNA reads TGTGCCATCCGCCCTACTAGCGGGGCCGAGCAGTACTTC. Translating it yields CAIRPTSGAEQYF.

The sample holds a few counts of this clonotype. The chain joins TRBV27 to TRBJ2-1; D unresolved. Trimming stripped 0 bases from V and 6 bases from J, with 6 bases between. The germline gives CDR1 MNHEY, CDR2 SMNVEV (reference sequence). The CDR3 length is 13 residues. The CDR3 loop reads CASSLSTANEQFF. Here the CDR3 DNA reads TGTGCCAGCAGTTTATCGACTGCCAATGAGCAGTTCTTC.

The rearrangement joins TRBV7-2 to TRBJ1-6; weak D call: TRBD1 (6 bases). V lost 5 bases and J lost 7, with 18 bases in between. The CDR3 has 16 residues. Germline V gives CDR1 SGHTA, CDR2 FQGNSA. The CDR3 nucleotides are TGTGCCAGCAGCCCAAAAGGACAGACGCCGAATTCACCCCTCCACTTT. It translates to CASSPKGQTPNSPLHF.

The chain has TRBV7-9 and TRBJ1-1; 8 bases are a match to TRBD1. Germline CDR1 is SEHNR and CDR2 is FQNEAQ (reference sequence). The CDR3 runs to 15 residues. V shed 5 bases and J 4 bases; nucleotides not matched to a gene: 9. CDR3 nucleotides: TGTGCCAGCAGCCAACGACAGGGGTCTATCACTGAAGCTTTCTTT. It encodes CASSQRQGSITEAFF.

This clonotype was seen a few times. This rearrangement joins TRBV28 to TRBJ2-7, with 11 nucleotides matching TRBD2. The V gene's germline CDR1 is MDHEN and CDR2 SYDVKM. V shed 7 bases, J shed 4 bases, and the junction held 12 bases outside the gene matches. The CDR3 is 16 residues long. The CDR3 loop is CASMAPTSGSRYEQYF. CDR3 sequence (DNA): TGTGCCAGCATGGCCCCTACTAGCGGGAGTCGATACGAGCAGTACTTC.

The chain links TRBV18 to TRBJ2-3, with 8 bases identical to TRBD1. The CDR3 spans 16 residues. Germline lookup yields CDR1 KGHSH and CDR2 LQKENI. Germline trimming cut 3 bases from V and 3 bases from J; bases unmatched to any gene: 8. CDR3: CASSPRTGLGTDTQYF. In DNA, the CDR3 is TGTGCCAGCTCACCCCGGACAGGGCTGGGGACAGATACGCAGTATTTT.

There are many counts of this clonotype. The chain combines TRBV7-2 with TRBJ2-7; D unclear. The CDR3 extends over 15 amino acids. Between the trimmed V and J ends, which lost 4 bases and 0 bases, there was a span of 13 bases. Per the germline V gene, CDR1 is SGHTA and CDR2 is FQGNSA. The CDR3 spells CASSSRTDFSYEQYF. The CDR3 DNA follows: TGTGCCAGCAGCTCGCGGACGGATTTCTCCTACGAGCAGTACTTC.

The rearrangement uses TRBV20-1 and TRBJ2-2; D possibly matches TRBD1 or TRBD2 (5 bases each). The germline CDR1 and CDR2 sequences are DFQATT and SNEGSKA (reference sequence). This CDR3 spans 16 amino acids. Trimming pared 0 bases from V and 4 bases from J, leaving 15 bases between. The CDR3 DNA reads TGCAGTGCTAGAGATGGAGGCAGGGCGGGCACCGGGGAGCTGTTTTTT. Translating gives CSARDGGRAGTGELFF.

V gene TRBV7-2 combines with J gene TRBJ2-1; tentative D call: TRBD1 (6 bases). The germline V gene has CDR1 SGHTA and CDR2 FQGNSA. The V and J ends lost 3 bases and 8 bases respectively, with 11 bases between them. This CDR3 region has 13 residues. CDR3 bases: TGTGCCAGCAGCTTGGACAGAGGGGATGAGCAGTTCTTC. This gives the protein CASSLDRGDEQFF.

This clonotype was seen a handful of times. A read error may produce the germline difference seen at one junction end. The chain joins TRBV6-2 or TRBV6-3 to TRBJ2-1; a weak D match, TRBD2 (6 bases). Per germline, CDR1 MNHEY and CDR2 SVGEGT. The CDR3 sequence is 15 residues long. CDR3 nucleotide sequence: TGTGCCAGCAAACATCGGGGGAACCGTTACAATGAGCAGTACTTT. Protein product: CASKHRGNRYNEQYF.